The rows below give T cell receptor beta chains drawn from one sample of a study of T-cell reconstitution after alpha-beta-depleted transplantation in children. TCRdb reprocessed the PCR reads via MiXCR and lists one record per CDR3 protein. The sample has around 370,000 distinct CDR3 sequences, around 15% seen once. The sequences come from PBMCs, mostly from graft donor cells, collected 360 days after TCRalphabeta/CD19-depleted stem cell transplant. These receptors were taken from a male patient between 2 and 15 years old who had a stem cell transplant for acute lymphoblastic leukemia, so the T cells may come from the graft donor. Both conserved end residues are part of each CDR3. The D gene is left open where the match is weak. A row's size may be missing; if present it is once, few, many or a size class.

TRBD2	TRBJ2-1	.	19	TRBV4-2	CASSQDHTSGSGSYNEQFF	TGTGCCAGCAGCCAAGATCATACTAGCGGGAGTGGGTCCTACAATGAGCAGTTCTTC
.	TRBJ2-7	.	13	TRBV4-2	CASSQELSYEQYF	TGTGCCAGCAGCCAAGAACTGAGCTACGAGCAGTACTTC
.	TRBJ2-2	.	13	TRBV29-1	CSVGETVTGELFF	TGCAGCGTTGGAGAAACGGTGACCGGGGAGCTGTTTTTT
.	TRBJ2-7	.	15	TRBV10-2	CASSEPPLVYYEQYF	TGCGCCAGCAGTGAGCCCCCACTAGTTTACTACGAGCAGTACTTC
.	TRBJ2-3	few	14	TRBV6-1	CASRSTSGSDTQYF	TGTGCCAGCAGAAGTACATCGGGCTCAGATACGCAGTATTTT
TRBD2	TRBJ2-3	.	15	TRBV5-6	CASSPGTSTTDTQYF	TGTGCCAGCAGCCCCGGGACTAGCACCACAGATACGCAGTATTTT
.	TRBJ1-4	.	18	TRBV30	CAWSARLRGVLTNEKLFF	TGTGCCTGGAGTGCACGGCTCCGCGGGGTGTTGACTAATGAAAAACTGTTTTTT
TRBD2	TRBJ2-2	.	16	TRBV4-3	CASRPLAGDPTGELFF	TGCGCCAGCAGACCACTAGCGGGAGACCCCACCGGGGAGCTGTTTTTT
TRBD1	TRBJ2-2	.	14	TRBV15	CATSSRDRAGELFF	TGTGCCACCAGCTCCCGGGACAGAGCCGGGGAGCTGTTTTTT
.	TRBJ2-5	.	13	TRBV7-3	CASSLNGRETQYF	TGTGCCAGCAGCTTAAACGGGAGAGAGACCCAGTACTTC
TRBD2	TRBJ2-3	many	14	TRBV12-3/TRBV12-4	CASTSTSRADTQYF	TGTGCCAGCACTTCGACTAGCCGCGCAGATACGCAGTATTTT
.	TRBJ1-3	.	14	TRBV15	CATSQEFSGNTIYF	TGTGCCACCAGTCAGGAATTCTCTGGAAACACCATATATTTT
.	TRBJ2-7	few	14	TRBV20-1	CSARVGRGSYEQYF	TGCAGTGCTAGGGTAGGGCGGGGTTCCTACGAGCAGTACTTC
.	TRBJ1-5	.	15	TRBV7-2	CASSLVATGNQPQHF	TGTGCCAGCAGCTTAGTGGCCACAGGGAATCAGCCCCAGCATTTT
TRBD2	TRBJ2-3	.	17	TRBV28	CASSPRRGTSGSDTQYF	TGTGCCAGCAGTCCACGCCGAGGGACTAGCGGGAGCGATACGCAGTATTTT
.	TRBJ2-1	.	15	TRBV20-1	CSASTPPGTPLEQFF	TGCAGTGCCAGTACACCCCCCGGGACCCCACTGGAGCAGTTCTTC
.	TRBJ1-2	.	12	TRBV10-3	CAISELQYGYTF	TGTGCCATCAGTGAGCTACAGTATGGCTACACCTTC
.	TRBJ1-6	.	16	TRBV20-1	CSARGGGASYNSPLHF	TGCAGTGCTAGAGGGGGGGGGGCGTCATATAATTCACCCCTCCACTTT
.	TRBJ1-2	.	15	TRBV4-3	CASSQEIGTLGGYTF	TGCGCCAGCAGCCAGGAGATAGGGACTCTCGGGGGCTACACCTTC
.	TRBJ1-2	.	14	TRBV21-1	CASSKTAANYGYTF	TGTGCCAGCAGCAAAACGGCAGCTAACTATGGCTACACCTTC
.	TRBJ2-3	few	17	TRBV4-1	CASSQVQRLRGTDTQYF	TGCGCCAGCAGCCAAGTTCAGCGGCTAAGGGGCACAGATACGCAGTATTTT
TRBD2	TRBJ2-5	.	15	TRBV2	CASSETLAGVETQYF	TGTGCCAGCAGTGAAACCCTAGCGGGAGTGGAGACCCAGTACTTC
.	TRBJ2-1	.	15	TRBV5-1	CASSRSGNSYNEQFF	TGCGCCAGCAGTCGTAGCGGCAACTCCTACAATGAGCAGTTCTTC
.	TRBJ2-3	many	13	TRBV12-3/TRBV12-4	CASHSSALDTQYF	TGTGCCAGCCATTCCAGCGCTCTCGATACGCAGTATTTT
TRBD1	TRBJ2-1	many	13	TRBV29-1	CSVAQGTYNEQFF	TGCAGCGTCGCACAGGGGACCTACAATGAGCAGTTCTTC
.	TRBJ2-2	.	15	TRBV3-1	CASSQAALATGELFF	TGTGCCAGCAGCCAAGCGGCGCTAGCTACCGGGGAGCTGTTTTTT
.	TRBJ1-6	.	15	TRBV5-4	CASSLGWQNNSPLHF	TGTGCCAGCAGCTTGGGGTGGCAGAATAATTCACCCCTCCACTTT
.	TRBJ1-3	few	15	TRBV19	CASATTENLGNTIYF	TGTGCCAGTGCCACGACCGAAAATCTCGGAAACACCATATATTTT
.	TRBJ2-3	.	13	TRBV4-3	CASSQGVLDTQYF	TGCGCCAGCAGCCAAGGTGTTTTAGATACGCAGTATTTT
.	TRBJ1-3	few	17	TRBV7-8	CASSLYTGPLSGNTIYF	TGTGCCAGCAGCTTGTATACAGGGCCACTCTCTGGAAACACCATATATTTT
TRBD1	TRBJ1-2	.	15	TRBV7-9	CASILPGQGAEGYTF	TGTGCCAGCATCCTACCGGGACAGGGGGCTGAAGGCTACACCTTC
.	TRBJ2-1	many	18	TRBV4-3	CASSQVRPASSTYNEQFF	TGCGCCAGCAGCCAAGTTCGTCCGGCTTCGAGCACCTACAATGAGCAGTTCTTC
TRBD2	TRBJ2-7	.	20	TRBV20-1	CSAKQREASTTSGSVYEQYF	TGCAGTGCTAAACAACGGGAGGCCAGTACTACTAGCGGGTCCGTATACGAGCAGTACTTC
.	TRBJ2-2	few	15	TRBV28	CASSVQGTNTGELFF	TGTGCCAGCAGTGTGCAGGGGACCAACACCGGGGAGCTGTTTTTT
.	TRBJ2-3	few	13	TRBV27	CASGWGNVYTQYF	TGTGCCAGCGGATGGGGTAACGTGTATACGCAGTATTTT
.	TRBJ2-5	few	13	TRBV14	CASSHSDVGTQYF	TGTGCCAGCAGCCATTCCGATGTCGGGACCCAGTACTTC
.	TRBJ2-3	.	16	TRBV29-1	CSVEDWAEFLTDTQYF	TGCAGCGTTGAAGACTGGGCGGAATTCCTCACAGATACGCAGTATTTT
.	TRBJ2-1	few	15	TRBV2	CASSDGTVGYNEQFF	TGTGCCAGCAGTGATGGGACGGTCGGCTACAATGAGCAGTTCTTC
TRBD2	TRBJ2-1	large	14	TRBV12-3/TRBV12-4	CASSTLAGANEQFF	TGTGCCAGCAGTACTCTAGCGGGGGCCAATGAGCAGTTCTTC
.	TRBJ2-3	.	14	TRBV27	CASSEAGSADTQYF	TGTGCCAGCAGCGAGGCTGGTAGCGCAGATACGCAGTATTTT
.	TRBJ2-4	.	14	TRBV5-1	CASSFNRAKNIQYF	TGCGCCAGCAGCTTCAACCGCGCCAAAAACATTCAGTACTTC
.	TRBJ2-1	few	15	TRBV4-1	CASSQVGAGSDEQFF	TGCGCCAGCAGCCAAGTTGGAGCAGGGTCGGATGAGCAGTTCTTC
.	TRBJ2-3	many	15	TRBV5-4	CASSPTTSVADTQYF	TGTGCCAGCAGCCCTACGACGTCAGTCGCTGATACGCAGTATTTT
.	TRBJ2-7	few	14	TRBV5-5	CASSLAGELYEQYF	TGTGCCAGCAGCTTGGCAGGGGAACTCTACGAGCAGTACTTC
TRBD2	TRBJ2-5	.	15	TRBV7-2	CASNVAGGASETQYF	TGTGCCAGCAACGTAGCGGGAGGGGCTTCAGAGACCCAGTACTTC
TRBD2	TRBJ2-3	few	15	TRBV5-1	CASSSLAGWGDTQYF	TGCGCCAGCAGCTCACTAGCGGGGTGGGGAGATACGCAGTATTTT
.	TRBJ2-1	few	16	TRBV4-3	CASSQDPSVGYNEQFF	TGCGCCAGCAGCCAAGATCCCTCCGTTGGGTACAATGAGCAGTTCTTC
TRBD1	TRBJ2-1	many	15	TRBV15	CATSRRTGNYNEQFF	TGTGCCACCAGCAGACGGACAGGGAACTACAATGAGCAGTTCTTC
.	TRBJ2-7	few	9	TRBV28	CAIPKGQYF	TGTGCCATCCCGAAAGGGCAGTACTTC
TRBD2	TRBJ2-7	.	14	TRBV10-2	CATRPAGGLYEQYF	TGCGCCACCCGACCAGCGGGAGGGCTCTACGAGCAGTACTTC
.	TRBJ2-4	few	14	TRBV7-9	CASSVGLPPDIQYF	TGTGCCAGCAGCGTTGGACTACCCCCAGACATTCAGTACTTC
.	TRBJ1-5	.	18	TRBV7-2	CASSLASYLGYSNQPQHF	TGTGCCAGCAGCTTAGCTTCTTATCTGGGATATAGCAATCAGCCCCAGCATTTT
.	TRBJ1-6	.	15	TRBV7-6	CASSLVTGLISPLHF	TGTGCCAGCAGCTTAGTTACAGGGTTGATTTCACCCCTCCACTTT
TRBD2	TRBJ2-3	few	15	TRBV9	CASSKGLASTDTQYF	TGTGCCAGCAGCAAGGGACTAGCTAGCACAGATACGCAGTATTTT
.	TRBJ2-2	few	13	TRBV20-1	CSARDGITGELFF	TGCAGTGCTAGGGACGGAATCACCGGGGAGCTGTTTTTT